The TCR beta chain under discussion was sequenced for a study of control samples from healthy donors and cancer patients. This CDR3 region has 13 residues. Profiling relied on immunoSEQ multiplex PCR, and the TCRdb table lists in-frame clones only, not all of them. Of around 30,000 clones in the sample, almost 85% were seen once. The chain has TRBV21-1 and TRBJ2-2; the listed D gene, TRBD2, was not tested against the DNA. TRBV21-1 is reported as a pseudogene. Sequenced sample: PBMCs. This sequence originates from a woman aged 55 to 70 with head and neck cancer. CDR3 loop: CASSKDRSGELFF. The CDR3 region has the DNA TGTGCCAGCAGCAAAGATCGGTCCGGGGAGCTGTTTTTT.